This TCR beta chain was recovered during a study of shared clonotypes between healthy human individuals. Study-level findings and limits: Rarefaction curves obtained for sorted subsets showed sequencing incomplete despite large depth. As a rule, naive subsets had a larger estimated richness than memory subsets. Clonotype sharing across a handful of donors was observed for about 4.8% of naive CD4 clonotypes.

Only a few counts were recorded for this clone. Its antigen remains unknown. The germline CDR1 and CDR2 sequences are ENHRY and SYGVKD. The CDR3 sequence is 16 residues long. The ends were cut back, 0 bases at V and 4 bases at J, with 15 bases in the middle. The test was conducted at deep level. Sequencing used immunoSEQ multiplex PCR; TCRdb keeps in-frame clones, though not all of them. The table has 2 million or so clones, over 85% seen once. This clonotype was obtained from a young man in good health. The sample consisted of naive CD4+ T cells sorted from blood. As for subset: CD45RA+ positively selected. This chain connects TRBV10-3 to TRBJ1-2, with TRBD1 as a possible D gene (5 bases). CDR3 sequence (DNA): TGTGCCATCAGTGAGTCAGGAGAGACAGTGCTCTATGGCTACACCTTC. It specifies CAISESGETVLYGYTF.